What follows describes a single T cell receptor beta chain. The antigen remains undetermined. Germline CDR1 is LGHNA and CDR2 is YNFKEQ. The CDR3 is 16 amino acids. J gave up 2 bases and V 2 bases, and 3 bases lay outside the gene matches. The sample belongs to a study of cytomegalovirus exposure and HLA in healthy donors. Study-wide points: The HLA-A and HLA-B alleles of most subjects were reportedly predicted accurately from TCR beta sequences. Reports indicated that the classifier achieved high specificity and sensitivity in diagnosing cytomegalovirus status.

PCR employed 60 Vbeta and 13 Jbeta primers. The repertoire was sequenced with immunoSEQ multiplex PCR; TCRdb's copy has only in-frame clones and lacks some. The sample yields fewer than 200,000 clones, about 76% seen once. The V call is TRBV4-2, the J call TRBJ2-3; the match to TRBD1 covers 11 bases. Input material: PBMCs. The TCR originated in a female donor in good health and CMV-seronegative. The CDR3 DNA is TGTGCCAGCAGCCAATGGGGACAGGGGGTCACAGATACGCAGTATTTT. This gives the protein CASSQWGQGVTDTQYF.